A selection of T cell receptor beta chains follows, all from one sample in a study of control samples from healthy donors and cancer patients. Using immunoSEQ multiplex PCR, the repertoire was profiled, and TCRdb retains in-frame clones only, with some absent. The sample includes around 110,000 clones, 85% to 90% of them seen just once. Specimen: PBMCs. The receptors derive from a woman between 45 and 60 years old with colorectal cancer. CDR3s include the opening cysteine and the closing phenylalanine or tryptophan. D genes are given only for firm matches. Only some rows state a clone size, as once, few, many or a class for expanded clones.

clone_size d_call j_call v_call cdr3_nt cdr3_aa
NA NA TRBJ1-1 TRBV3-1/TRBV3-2 TGTGCCAGCAGCCAAGAGGGGGGGGCATTAGGTGAAGCTTTCTTT CASSQEGGALGEAFF
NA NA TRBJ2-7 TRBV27 TGTGCCAGCAGTTTATTCTGGACCGGGGACGAGCAGTACTTC CASSLFWTGDEQYF
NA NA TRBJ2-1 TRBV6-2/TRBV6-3 TGTGCCAGCAGTTGGAAGCGGGTTACCTACAATGAGCAGTTCTTC CASSWKRVTYNEQFF
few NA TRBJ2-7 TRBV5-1 TGCGCCAGCAGCCCCCAGACAGCCTCCTACGAGCAGTACTTC CASSPQTASYEQYF
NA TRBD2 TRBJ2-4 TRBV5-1 TGCGCCAGCAGCCCCCTTAGCGGGAGTGTGAACATTCAGTACTTC CASSPLSGSVNIQYF
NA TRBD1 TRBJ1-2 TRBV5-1 TGCGCCAGCAGCCCCGCGGAGGGGGCAAAGGGCTACACCTTC CASSPAEGAKGYTF
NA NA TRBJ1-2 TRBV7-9 TGTGCCAGCAGCTCGGGCAGGGGTTATGGCTACACCTTC CASSSGRGYGYTF
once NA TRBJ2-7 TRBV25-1 TGTGCCAGCCGAGGCCGGAATTACGAGCAGTACTTC CASRGRNYEQYF
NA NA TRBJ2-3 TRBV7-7 TGTGCCAGCAGCCCATCTAGCACAGATACGCAGTATTTT CASSPSSTDTQYF
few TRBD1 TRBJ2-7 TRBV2 TGTGCCAGCAGTGGGACAGGGTACGAGCAGTACTTC CASSGTGYEQYF
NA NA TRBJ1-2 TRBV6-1 TGTGCCAGCAGTGATACCACCCTGACTGGCTACACCTTC CASSDTTLTGYTF
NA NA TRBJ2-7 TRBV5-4 TGTGCCAGCAGCTTGGACCTCAGAACGGACGAGCAGTACTTC CASSLDLRTDEQYF
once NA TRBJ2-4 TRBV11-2 TGTGCCAGCAGCCCCCGGGCGTCGGCCAAAAACATTCAGTACTTC CASSPRASAKNIQYF
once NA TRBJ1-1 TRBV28 TGTGCCAGCAGTCCCTCCTCTGGCACTGAAGCTTTCTTT CASSPSSGTEAFF
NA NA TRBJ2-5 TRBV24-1 TGTGCCACCAGTGAACCCCTTTCCTGTGCAGAGACCCAGTACTTC CATSEPLSCAETQYF
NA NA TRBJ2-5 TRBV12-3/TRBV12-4 TGTGCCAGCAGTTTAGTTGGGGAAGAGACCCAGTACTTC CASSLVGEETQYF
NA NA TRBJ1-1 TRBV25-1 TGTGCCAGCAGCTCACAGGGACGGAACACTGAAGCTTTCTTT CASSSQGRNTEAFF
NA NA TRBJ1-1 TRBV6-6 TGTGCCAGCAGTTACGAGGGTGGGAACACTGAAGCTTTCTTT CASSYEGGNTEAFF